The T cell receptor beta chain described here comes from a study of T cells in Graves' hyperthyroidism and ophthalmopathy. Amplified regions were TCR beta CDR3 sequences from RNA transcripts. HTBI primers were used for first-round RT-PCR of the TCR CDR3. TCRdb re-called the multiplex PCR reads with MiXCR, one entry per CDR3 protein. This sample has some 400,000 distinct CDR3 sequences, with 15% to 20% found just once. A lack of ophthalmopathy progression within 18 months defined stable Graves' hyperthyroidism. The study based diagnoses on clinical symptoms, serum thyroxine and TRAb, thyroid ultrasound and orbital computed tomography. PBMCs were obtained from about 10 ml fresh peripheral blood. The sample holds many counts of this clonotype. The antigen remains unidentified. This CDR3 is 14 amino acids long. Trimming removed 5 bases from V and 0 bases from J, with 10 bases in between. Study outcomes and limitations: Most expanded thyroid clonotypes above 0.001 recurred in blood.

Sequenced material: blood. J is TRBJ1-1 and V is TRBV12-3 or TRBV12-4; D is ambiguous. The TCR comes from a woman aged 18-29 years with Graves' hyperthyroidism. The DNA for the CDR3 is TGTGCCAGCAGTCCCTGGCGGATGAACACTGAAGCTTTCTTT. Its translation is CASSPWRMNTEAFF.